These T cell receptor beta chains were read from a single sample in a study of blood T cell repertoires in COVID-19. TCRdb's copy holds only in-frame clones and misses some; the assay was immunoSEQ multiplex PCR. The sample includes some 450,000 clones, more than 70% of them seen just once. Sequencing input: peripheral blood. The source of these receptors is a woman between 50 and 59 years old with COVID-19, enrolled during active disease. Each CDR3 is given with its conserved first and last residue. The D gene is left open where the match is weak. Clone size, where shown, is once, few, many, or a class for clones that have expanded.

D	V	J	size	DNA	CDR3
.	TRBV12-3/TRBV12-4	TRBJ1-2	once	TGTGCCAGCAGTTGGAGTCGGAGGGCTGGCTACACCTTC	CASSWSRRAGYTF
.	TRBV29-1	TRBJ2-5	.	TGCAGCGTCGCAGGGCGTCTCCAAGAGACCCAGTACTTC	CSVAGRLQETQYF
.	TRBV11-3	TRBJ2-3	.	TGTGCCAGCAGCGAGGGCCATCCTAGCACAGATACGCAGTATTTT	CASSEGHPSTDTQYF
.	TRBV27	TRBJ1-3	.	TGTGCCAGCAGCTTATCCGGTGCCGGGGGAAACACCATATATTTT	CASSLSGAGGNTIYF
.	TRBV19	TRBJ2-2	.	TGTGCCAGTATCGACAGGCGACTAAACACCGGGGAGCTGTTTTTT	CASIDRRLNTGELFF
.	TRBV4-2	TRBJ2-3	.	TGTGCCAGCAGCCAAGCTGTAGCCAGCACAGATACGCAGTATTTT	CASSQAVASTDTQYF
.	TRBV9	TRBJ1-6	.	TGTGCCAGCAGCGAGGGGGGGCAGGGTGATTATAATTCACCCCTCCACTTT	CASSEGGQGDYNSPLHF
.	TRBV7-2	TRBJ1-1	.	TGTGCCAGCAGCTCGAGGCAGGGTGTGAGTGGAGAAGCTTTCTTT	CASSSRQGVSGEAFF
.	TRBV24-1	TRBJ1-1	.	TGTGCCACCAGTGTTCTCAAAAAGTGGGCAGAAGCTTTCTTT	CATSVLKKWAEAFF
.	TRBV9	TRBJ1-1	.	TGTGCCAGCAGCGAAAGGGGGGGAATGTACACTGAAGCTTTCTTT	CASSERGGMYTEAFF
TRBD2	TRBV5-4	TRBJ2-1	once	TGTGCCAGCAGCTTTCCGGGACTAGCGGCCTATGAGCAGTTCTTC	CASSFPGLAAYEQFF
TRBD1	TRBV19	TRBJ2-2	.	TGTGCCAGTGGGGACAGGGCGGGCACCGGGGAGCTGTTTTTT	CASGDRAGTGELFF
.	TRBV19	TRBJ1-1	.	TGTGCCAGTAATAGTTTCCTCGGGGGCACTGAAGCTTTCTTT	CASNSFLGGTEAFF
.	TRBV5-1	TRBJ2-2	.	TGCGCCAGCAGCTTGGGAGGGAACACCGGGGAGCTGTTTTTT	CASSLGGNTGELFF
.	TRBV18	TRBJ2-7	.	TGTGCCAGCTCACCACAGGCAGGGGGGTCTGCCGAGCAGTACTTC	CASSPQAGGSAEQYF
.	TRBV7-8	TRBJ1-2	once	TGTGCCAGCCGTGACGGAGCTAACTATGGCTACACCTTC	CASRDGANYGYTF
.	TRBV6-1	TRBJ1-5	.	TGTGCCAGCAGTGAATTAGACAGACTCAATCAGCCCCAGCATTTT	CASSELDRLNQPQHF
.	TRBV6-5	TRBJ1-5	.	TGTGCCAGCAGGAAAACGGGTAATAATCAGCCCCAGCATTTT	CASRKTGNNQPQHF
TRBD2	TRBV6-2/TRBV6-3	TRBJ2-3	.	TGTGCCAGCATCCCGGGACTAGCGGGGGGAACAGATACGCAGTATTTT	CASIPGLAGGTDTQYF
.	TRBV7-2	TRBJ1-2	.	TGTGCCAGCAGCTTTTTATGGGGCGCAAACTATGGCTACACCTTC	CASSFLWGANYGYTF
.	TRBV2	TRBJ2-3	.	TGTGCCAGTTATGACGGCAGGTCTAGCACAGATACGCAGTATTTT	CASYDGRSSTDTQYF
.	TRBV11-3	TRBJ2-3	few	TGTGCCAGCAGCGCTGGAGGGATGCAAGATACGCAGTATTTT	CASSAGGMQDTQYF
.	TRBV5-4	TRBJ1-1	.	TGTGCCAGCAGTCAAGGGAGCACTGAAGCTTTCTTT	CASSQGSTEAFF
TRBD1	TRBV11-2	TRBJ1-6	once	TGTGCCAGCACCCTGCAGAGAGGGACAGCCTATAATTCACCCCTCCACTTT	CASTLQRGTAYNSPLHF